One sample yielded the 25 T cell receptor beta chains listed below, sequenced in a study of blood T cell repertoires in COVID-19 (dated by TCRdb to 2018 to 2020). The method was the immunoSEQ multiplex PCR assay. TCRdb limited this immuneACCESS table to in-frame rearrangements with V and J called. A share of clones is missing; checked studies link under half to unresolved V genes, and the rest is unexplained. The sample records approximately 280,000 clones, approximately 92% of which are singletons. The ten largest clones capture 6.5% to 8% of the sample. Material for sequencing was peripheral blood. These receptors were collected from a woman in her twenties or thirties with COVID-19, enrolled during active disease.

V is TRBV6-6 and J is TRBJ2-2, with 10 bases lining up with TRBD2. This CDR3 has 16 residues. Germline CDR1 is MNHNY and CDR2 is SVGAGI (reference sequence). V lost 8 bases, J lost 6 bases, and 12 bases stayed unmatched. The CDR3 coding sequence is TGTGCCAGCGCGAGGGCAAGCGGGAGGGAAGCCGGGGAGCTGTTTTTT. Protein sequence: CASARASGREAGELFF.

This chain links TRBV5-5 with TRBJ2-5; 10 bases map to TRBD1. Germline V gives CDR1 SGHKS, CDR2 YYEKEE (reference sequence). The ends lost 4 bases at V and 5 bases at J; junction bases unmatched: 14. This CDR3 has 17 residues. The CDR3 protein is CASSPRAGQGPSETQYF. CDR3 DNA sequence: TGTGCCAGCAGCCCGAGGGCGGGACAGGGGCCGAGTGAGACCCAGTACTTC.

The gene calls are TRBV19 and TRBJ2-1; 7 bases agree with TRBD2. Losses at the gene ends were 6 bases for V and 0 bases for J; bases not matched to a gene: 8. The CDR3 runs to 16 residues. CDR1 LNHDA and CDR2 SQIVND come from the germline V gene (reference sequence). CDR3 nucleotide sequence: TGTGCCAGTAGGGACGTAGCGGGCAGCTCCTACAATGAGCAGTTCTTC. Amino acid sequence: CASRDVAGSSYNEQFF.

The chain recombines TRBV5-8 with TRBJ1-6, with 7 positions matching TRBD1. Germline V CDR1 and CDR2: SGHTS, YDEGEE. The CDR3 covers 14 residues. With V trimmed by 3 bases and J by 6 bases, 3 bases remained unmatched. The CDR3 nucleotides read TGTGCCAGCAGCTCCAGACAGGGTAATTCACCCCTCCACTTT. Its translation is CASSSRQGNSPLHF.

This sequence joins TRBV6-4 and TRBJ2-3; maybe TRBD2 (6 bases). V was shortened by 3 bases and J by 4 bases, with 8 bases between the two germline ends. The CDR3 sequence is 13 residues long. CDR1 is MRHNA, CDR2 SNTAGT, per germline. The CDR3 reads CASSEGGADTQYF. In nucleotides, the CDR3 is TGTGCCAGCAGTGAGGGAGGTGCAGATACGCAGTATTTT.

The V gene is TRBV2, the J gene TRBJ1-2, with 8 bases identical to TRBD1. Germline assignment: CDR1 SNHLY and CDR2 FYNNEI. The CDR3 contains 16 residues. V shed 0 bases and J 4 bases; nucleotides not matched to a gene: 7. The CDR3: CASSEASGDRRYGYTF. The CDR3 bases are TGTGCCAGCAGTGAAGCGTCAGGGGACAGGCGCTATGGCTACACCTTC.

The chain combines TRBV9 with TRBJ2-7, with 7 bases matching TRBD2. From germline, CDR1 is SGDLS and CDR2 YYNGEE. V dropped 4 bases and J dropped 3; count of bases not matched to a gene: 7. The CDR3 length is 14 residues. As DNA, the CDR3 is TGTGCCAGCAGCCCCAGCGGGGAATACTACGAGCAGTACTTC. It specifies CASSPSGEYYEQYF.

This clone was detected once. This sequence joins TRBV11-2 and TRBJ2-2, with TRBD2 matching over 12 bases. Trimming took 5 bases from V and 7 from J; bases not matched to a gene: 2. The germline V gene has CDR1 SGHAT and CDR2 FQNNGV. The length of the CDR3 is 14 residues. DNA of the CDR3: TGTGCCAGCAGCCCGACTAGCGGGAGCGGGGAGCTGTTTTTT. Translating it yields CASSPTSGSGELFF.

V usage is TRBV30 and J usage is TRBJ1-1, with D possibly TRBD1 on 5 matching bases. CDR3 length: 14 residues. Looked up from germline, CDR1 is GTSNPN and CDR2 is SVGIG (reference sequence). Trimming stripped 2 bases from V and 6 bases from J, with 16 bases between. The CDR3 region is CAWSWTIRKPEAFF. CDR3 DNA: TGTGCCTGGAGTTGGACAATCCGAAAACCTGAAGCTTTCTTT.

The chain is built from TRBV12-2 and TRBJ2-1; the table's D gene call, TRBD1, was not cross checked with the DNA. TRBV12-2 is a recognized pseudogene. The CDR3 length is 16 residues. In DNA form, the CDR3 reads TGTGCAAGTCGCTCTGCCCGGGACAGATTCTACAATGAGCAGTTCTTC. Encoded protein: CASRSARDRFYNEQFF.

The gene calls are TRBV12-3 or TRBV12-4 and TRBJ2-5, with TRBD2 as a possible D gene (7 bases). Between the trimmed V and J ends, which lost 6 bases and 9 bases, there was a span of 14 bases. This CDR3 comprises 12 residues. The CDR3: CASSLDSGAQYF. The CDR3 DNA is TGTGCCAGCAGCCTGGACAGCGGGGCCCAGTACTTC.

The chain combines TRBV2 with TRBJ1-1; a weak D match, TRBD1 (6 bases). The CDR3 sequence is 14 residues long. Trimming removed 5 bases at V and 2 bases at J, with 12 bases between. Germline CDR1 and CDR2: SNHLY and FYNNEI. The CDR3 DNA follows: TGTGCCAGCAGTCCACAGGGAAGTAACACTGAAGCTTTCTTT. It codes for CASSPQGSNTEAFF. The complete variable domain, with remaining parts taken from reference TRBV2 and TRBJ1-1, reads EPEVTQTPSHQVTQMGQEVILRCVPISNHLYFYWYRQILGQKVEFLVSFYNNEISEKSEIFDDQFSVERPDGSNFTLKIRSTKLEDSAMYFCASSPQGSNTEAFFGQGTRLTVV.

This clone was seen a few times. The chain uses TRBV2 and TRBJ1-2; no firm D call. Trimming shortened V by 5 bases and J by 8 bases, and 9 bases separated the two germline ends. The germline gives CDR1 SNHLY, CDR2 FYNNEI. CDR3 length equals 11 residues. CDR3 coding DNA: TGTGCCAGCAGTCAGGAGGGCGGCTACACCTTC. Translated: CASSQEGGYTF.

The chain links TRBV27 to TRBJ1-1; TRBD1 aligns across 12 bases. The V gene's germline CDR1 is MNHEY and CDR2 SMNVEV (reference sequence). CDR3 length equals 17 residues. J gave up 5 bases and V 5 bases, and 12 bases lay outside the gene matches. The CDR3 region is CASSPPPGQGARTEAFF. CDR3 DNA: TGTGCCAGCAGTCCCCCACCGGGACAGGGGGCGCGAACTGAAGCTTTCTTT.

The V gene is TRBV2, the J gene TRBJ2-4; a possible D gene is TRBD1 (5 bases). This CDR3 is built from 15 residues. Germline V CDR1 and CDR2: SNHLY, FYNNEI. Trimming pared 1 base from V and 3 bases from J, leaving 10 bases between. The CDR3 spells CASSEEGLGKNIQYF. CDR3 sequence (DNA): TGTGCCAGCAGTGAAGAGGGGCTAGGCAAAAACATTCAGTACTTC.

CDR3 DNA: TGTGCCAGCAGTGAAGTCGGGACTAGCGGAAAAAACATTCAGTACTTC. This translates into CASSEVGTSGKNIQYF. The chain joins TRBV6-1 to TRBJ2-4, with TRBD2 matching 11 bases. The CDR3 is 16 amino acids. V gave up 1 base and J gave up 4 bases; unmatched junction bases: 3. Germline lookup yields CDR1 MNHNS and CDR2 SASEGT.

The chain has TRBV27 and TRBJ2-1; TRBD2 agrees at 13 bases. Trimming cost V 5 bases and J 9 bases; bases outside gene matches: 10. Germline-derived CDR1 and CDR2 are MNHEY and SMNVEV (reference sequence). CDR3 length: 16 residues. The CDR3 sequence is CASSIVLAGGPSEQFF. In DNA form, the CDR3 reads TGTGCCAGCAGTATCGTACTAGCGGGAGGGCCAAGTGAGCAGTTCTTC.

V usage is TRBV28 and J usage is TRBJ2-7, with D possibly TRBD2 on 5 matching bases. This CDR3 contains 16 residues. The V and J ends lost 5 bases and 5 bases respectively, with 22 bases between them. Germline V gene data show CDR1 as MDHEN and CDR2 as SYDVKM. CDR3 sequence: CASSPPRLGVPHEQYF. The CDR3 DNA follows: TGTGCCAGCAGTCCCCCCCGGCTGGGAGTTCCGCACGAGCAGTACTTC.

The rearrangement links TRBV28 to TRBJ1-5; 9 positions match TRBD1. V shed 6 bases and J 8 bases; nucleotides not matched to a gene: 11. CDR3 size: 15 residues. Germline V gene sequence: CDR1 MDHEN, CDR2 SYDVKM. CDR3 bases: TGTGCCAGCAGCAGAGGGACAGGGAGTCTCGAGCCCCAGCATTTT. The encoded protein is CASSRGTGSLEPQHF.

The rearrangement uses TRBV6-6 and TRBJ1-3, with D possibly TRBD1 on 6 matching bases. V was clipped by 5 bases and J by 2 bases, with 13 bases between them. The germline V gene has CDR1 MNHNY and CDR2 SVGAGI (reference sequence). The CDR3 covers 15 residues. The CDR3 DNA reads TGTGCCAGCAGTAGTACAGGGACCACTGGAAACACCATATATTTT. Translated: CASSSTGTTGNTIYF.

The CDR3 nucleotides read TGTGCCAGCAGCTTGGGGCGGGAGAATGAGCAGTTCTTC. Protein sequence: CASSLGRENEQFF. The chain recombines TRBV11-3 with TRBJ2-1, with 7 bases lining up with TRBD2. The germline V gene encodes CDR1 SGHNT and CDR2 YENEEA. V shed 3 bases and J 7 bases; nucleotides not matched to a gene: 3. This CDR3 contains 13 residues.

This chain uses TRBV28 with TRBJ1-6, with a tentative D call TRBD1 (5 bases). Germline V CDR1 and CDR2: MDHEN, SYDVKM. CDR3 size: 13 residues. Trimming pared 6 bases from V and 9 bases from J, leaving 12 bases between. Here the CDR3 DNA reads TGTGCCAGCAGGGCGGTGGGGGGTTCACCCCTCCACTTT. This translates into CASRAVGGSPLHF.

The chain couples TRBV4-3 to TRBJ1-3; 10 positions match TRBD1. This CDR3 is 17 amino acids long. Per germline, CDR1 LGHNA and CDR2 YSLEER. With 4 bases clipped from V and 4 bases from J, the junction kept 10 bases outside the gene matches. This CDR3 is CASSPQTGQGLGNTIYF. The CDR3 DNA reads TGCGCCAGCAGCCCTCAGACGGGACAGGGGTTAGGAAACACCATATATTTT.

This clone was seen more than once but under ten times. This rearrangement joins TRBV7-9 to TRBJ1-1; D may be TRBD1 (5 bases). Deletions cut 5 bases from V and 7 bases from J, with 11 bases between. Germline V gives CDR1 SEHNR, CDR2 FQNEAQ (reference sequence). This CDR3 is built from 12 residues. The CDR3 DNA reads TGTGCCAGCAGCAGCGGGGCCGGTGAAGCTTTCTTT. Translated: CASSSGAGEAFF.

The rearrangement uses TRBV9 and TRBJ2-7; 10 nucleotides line up with TRBD2. The CDR3 length is 16 residues. Trimming at V came to 0 bases and at J to 1 base, leaving 4 bases not matched to a gene. Germline-derived CDR1 and CDR2 are SGDLS and YYNGEE. For the CDR3, the DNA is TGTGCCAGCAGCGTAGCAGCGGGAGGGTATTCCTACGAGCAGTACTTC. Translated: CASSVAAGGYSYEQYF.